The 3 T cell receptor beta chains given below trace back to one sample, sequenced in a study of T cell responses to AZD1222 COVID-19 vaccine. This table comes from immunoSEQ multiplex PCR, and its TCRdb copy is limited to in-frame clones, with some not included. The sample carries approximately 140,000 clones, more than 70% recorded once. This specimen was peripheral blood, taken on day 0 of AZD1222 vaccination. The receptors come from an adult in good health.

CDR3 coding DNA: TGTGCCAGCAGCTTAAGTGGATTGAACACTGAAGCTTTCTTT. This gives the protein CASSLSGLNTEAFF. The chain carries TRBV7-2 and TRBJ1-1; D unclear. The germline CDR1 and CDR2 sequences are SGHTA and FQGNSA. This CDR3 is 14 amino acids long. V shed 2 bases and J shed 0 bases, with 7 bases lying between them.

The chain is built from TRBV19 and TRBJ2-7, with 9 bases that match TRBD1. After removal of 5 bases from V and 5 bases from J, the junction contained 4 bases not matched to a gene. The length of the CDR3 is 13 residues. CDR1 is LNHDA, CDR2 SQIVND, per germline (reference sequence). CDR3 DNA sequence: TGTGCCAGTAGTGCCCGGGACAGGGACGAGCAGTACTTC. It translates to CASSARDRDEQYF.

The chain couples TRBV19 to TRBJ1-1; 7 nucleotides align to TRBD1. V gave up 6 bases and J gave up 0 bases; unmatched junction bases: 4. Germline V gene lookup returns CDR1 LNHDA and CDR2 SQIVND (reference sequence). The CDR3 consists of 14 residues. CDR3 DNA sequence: TGTGCCAGTAGGACGGACAGGATGAACACTGAAGCTTTCTTT. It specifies CASRTDRMNTEAFF.